A selection of T cell receptor beta chains follows, all from one sample in a study of T-cell memory formation after mild COVID-19. TCRdb reanalysed the 5' RACE reads using MiXCR and keeps one entry per CDR3 protein. The sample lists about 170,000 distinct CDR3 sequences, 10% to 15% occurring once. Sequencing used PBMCs or a T cell subset sorted from them (not recorded which). The receptors were sampled from a man aged 18 to 29 who had mild COVID-19 (a few samples of this study predate the infection). Cell type and time point are not known. Each CDR3 is given with its conserved first and last residue. D genes are given only for firm matches. Not every row has a clone size; where given, it reads once, few, many or a size class.

TRBJ2-1	TRBV9	few	TRBD2	CASSASQAGGQDEQFF	TGTGCCAGCAGCGCCAGTCAAGCGGGGGGGCAGGATGAGCAGTTCTTC
TRBJ1-2	TRBV20-1	few	-	CSARESGGRGYGYTF	TGCAGTGCTAGAGAGTCCGGGGGGAGAGGGTATGGCTACACCTTC
TRBJ2-2	TRBV7-2	many	TRBD2	CASLSQAGGETGELFF	TGTGCCAGCTTGTCCCAGGCGGGGGGTGAAACCGGGGAGCTGTTTTTT
TRBJ2-2	TRBV20-1	few	-	CSAISTGELFF	TGCAGTGCTATTTCTACCGGGGAGCTGTTTTTT
TRBJ1-2	TRBV7-3	few	-	CASSLGRGTPNYGYTF	TGTGCCAGCAGCTTAGGGCGCGGTACTCCTAACTATGGCTACACCTTC
TRBJ2-3	TRBV20-1	few	TRBD2	CSAALAGGPDTQYF	TGCAGTGCTGCGCTAGCGGGGGGGCCAGATACGCAGTATTTT
TRBJ2-1	TRBV7-3	-	-	CASSPPGSSYNEQFF	TGTGCCAGCAGCCCACCAGGGAGCTCCTACAATGAGCAGTTCTTC
TRBJ2-3	TRBV9	-	-	CASSVAGASTDTQYF	TGTGCCAGCAGCGTAGCGGGGGCCAGCACAGATACGCAGTATTTT
TRBJ2-7	TRBV2	-	-	CASSEMAGVVYEQYF	TGTGCCAGCAGTGAAATGGCCGGGGTCGTATACGAGCAGTACTTC
TRBJ2-5	TRBV29-1	-	-	CSARLVQETQYF	TGCAGCGCCCGACTAGTCCAAGAGACCCAGTACTTC
TRBJ2-2	TRBV12-3/TRBV12-4	-	-	CASVRVFTGELFF	TGTGCCAGCGTTAGGGTGTTCACCGGGGAGCTGTTTTTT
TRBJ2-1	TRBV5-6	-	TRBD2	CASRWGSSGVGNEQFF	TGTGCCAGCAGGTGGGGGTCTAGCGGGGTAGGCAATGAGCAGTTCTTC